Listed below are T cell receptor beta chains from one sample, sequenced in a study of blood T cell repertoires in COVID-19. Data came from immunoSEQ multiplex PCR; TCRdb stores just in-frame clones and leaves some out. Among roughly 380,000 clones listed, about four fifths were seen once. Sample: peripheral blood. These receptors originate from a human donor with acute or convalescent COVID-19. The donor label of this sample is uncertain. The CDR3 runs from the conserved cysteine through the conserved F or W. The D gene is left open where the match is weak.

>TRBJ1-1|TRBV6-5|NA
CASSTDRRSFF
>TRBJ1-1|TRBV19|NA
CASSPWGRVTFF
>TRBJ1-5|TRBV28|TRBD1
CASDRQGTNQPQHF
>TRBJ1-2|TRBV7-9|TRBD1
CASSLPGTGSYGYTF
>TRBJ1-1|TRBV6-6|NA
CASMWSVNTEAFF
>TRBJ2-4|TRBV3-1/TRBV3-2|NA
CASSQGVRSKNIQYF
>TRBJ2-3|TRBV3-1/TRBV3-2|TRBD2
CASSILPGTRSTDTQYF
>TRBJ2-1|TRBV2|TRBD1
CASSRQGQRNEQFF
>TRBJ2-2|TRBV7-9|NA
CASSLAPAGTSNTGELFF
>TRBJ1-2|TRBV10-3|NA
CAIKGEAGVRGYGYTF
>TRBJ2-3|TRBV6-5|TRBD2
CASRAGTSSVDTQYF
>TRBJ1-5|TRBV6-1|TRBD1
CASSEFTGTANQPQHF
>TRBJ2-1|TRBV7-7|NA
CASSSAEWAYNEQFF
>TRBJ2-3|TRBV12-5|TRBD1
CASEGGRQGADTQYF
>TRBJ2-7|TRBV29-1|NA
CSVATGTFTEQYF
>TRBJ1-1|TRBV5-1|NA
CASSLDGSGMNTEAFF
>TRBJ2-1|TRBV18|TRBD1
CASSPPRGRESYNEQFF